The 21 T cell receptor beta chains below were found in one sample sequenced in a study of spatial heterogeneity in lung cancer. Study-wide points: How many expanded intratumoral alpha and beta TCRs were present tracked the tumor mutation count, which was a count of nonsynonymous mutations.

Noted time point: sample taken at primary tumor resection. TCRdb recomputed calls from the 5' RACE reads with MiXCR, one row per CDR3 protein. This sample has about 22,000 distinct CDR3 sequences; more than 8% occur once, and the top ten carry roughly 7.7%. These receptors are not linked to any known antigen. The sequencing here drew on lung tumor tissue, taken at surgery. These receptors were taken from a male donor with early-stage non-small cell lung cancer.

This clonotype was seen ten or more times. The CDR3 DNA is TGTGCCAGCAGTGGCAATACGCAGTATTTT. Its protein product is CASSGNTQYF. J is TRBJ2-3 and V is TRBV12-3 or TRBV12-4, with D uncertain. V was cut by 5 bases and J by 7 bases, with 4 bases left in between. The CDR3 sequence is 10 residues long.

In this sample, this clonotype turned up many times. This rearrangement joins TRBV5-4 to TRBJ1-2; 10 bases align to TRBD1. The germline CDR1 and CDR2 sequences are SGHNT and YYREEE (reference sequence). The CDR3 is 15 amino acids. The V segment lost 0 bases and the J segment 4 bases; nucleotides outside the gene matches: 3. CDR3 residues: CASSLGQGARYGYTF. The DNA of the CDR3 is TGTGCCAGCAGCTTGGGACAGGGGGCGCGCTATGGCTACACCTTC.

A few counts support this clonotype. The genes are TRBV18 and TRBJ1-1; D might be TRBD1 (6 bases). Trimming took 2 bases from V and 1 from J, leaving 8 bases between them. The CDR3 is 14 amino acids. From germline, CDR1 is KGHSH and CDR2 LQKENI. The CDR3 nucleotides are TGTGCCAGCTCACCAGTACAGGGGAACACTGAAGCTTTCTTT. Translation: CASSPVQGNTEAFF.

This clonotype has a count of ten or more. The chain employs TRBV2 and TRBJ1-6; the D gene is possibly TRBD1 (5 bases). Between the trimmed V and J ends, which lost 6 bases and 7 bases, there was a span of 16 bases. The CDR3 covers 15 residues. Germline assignment: CDR1 SNHLY and CDR2 FYNNEI. The CDR3 bases are TGTGCCAGCAGGTCCTCCGGGGCGAGGAATTCACCCCTCCACTTT. This encodes CASRSSGARNSPLHF.

This clonotype appeared a few times. The rearrangement joins TRBV27 to TRBJ2-7; 8 bases are a match to TRBD1. J lost 2 bases, V lost 4 bases, and 4 bases had no gene match. CDR3 length: 14 amino acids. Germline values: CDR1 MNHEY, CDR2 SMNVEV (reference sequence). The DNA for the CDR3 is TGTGCCAGCAGTTACGGGACAGGCCCCTACGAGCAGTACTTC. Its protein product is CASSYGTGPYEQYF.

There are a few counts of this clonotype. The rearrangement uses TRBV5-1 and TRBJ1-2, with D possibly being TRBD1 (6 bases). V was trimmed by 1 base and J by 2 bases, leaving 21 bases between them. This CDR3 is 18 amino acids long. CDR1 is SGHRS, CDR2 YFSETQ, per germline. This CDR3 is CASSLTGFPVKSNYGYTF. CDR3 in DNA: TGCGCCAGCAGCTTGACAGGGTTTCCCGTCAAGTCGAACTATGGCTACACCTTC.

The V call is TRBV20-1, the J call TRBJ1-1; 8 bases match TRBD1. V shed 3 bases and J 3 bases; nucleotides not matched to a gene: 3. The CDR3 has 13 amino acids. From germline, CDR1 is DFQATT and CDR2 SNEGSKA (reference sequence). Here the CDR3 DNA reads TGCAGTGCTAGGGGACAGGTGGACACTGAAGCTTTCTTT. The encoded protein is CSARGQVDTEAFF.

This clonotype was counted ten times or more. The rearrangement uses TRBV7-9 and TRBJ2-7; TRBD2 matches 9 bases. The CDR3 consists of 14 residues. The V segment lost 6 bases and the J segment 2 bases; nucleotides outside the gene matches: 5. CDR1 and CDR2 (germline): SEHNR, FQNEAQ (reference sequence). The CDR3 DNA follows: TGTGCCAGCAGGGAGACTAGCGGAGCCTACGAGCAGTACTTC. Residues: CASRETSGAYEQYF.

This clonotype appeared many times. This chain uses TRBV24-1 with TRBJ2-3; D could derive from TRBD1 or TRBD2 (5 bases each). From germline, CDR1 is KGHDR and CDR2 SFDVKD. The V gene lost 7 bases and the J gene lost 4 bases, with 14 bases spanning the gap. The CDR3 sequence is 14 residues long. The CDR3 DNA follows: TGTGCCACCAGAGGCCGAGGGGACGCAGATACGCAGTATTTT. It encodes CATRGRGDADTQYF.

This clonotype has at least ten counts. The chain carries TRBV28 and TRBJ2-4; the D is unclear. The CDR3 covers 16 residues. The V and J ends lost 2 bases and 1 base respectively, with 12 bases between them. Germline CDR1 is MDHEN and CDR2 is SYDVKM. This CDR3 is CASSLASQGAKNIQYF. CDR3 nucleotides: TGTGCCAGCAGTTTAGCGTCTCAAGGGGCCAAAAACATTCAGTACTTC.

At least ten counts were recorded for this clonotype. The V and J genes are TRBV29-1 and TRBJ2-1; no clear D gene. The CDR3 is 15 amino acids. Trimming stripped 6 bases from V and 9 bases from J, with 24 bases between. Germline values: CDR1 SQVTM, CDR2 ANQGSEA. The CDR3 bases are TGCAGCGTGCCGGGCGCGACGAGCCTCCCAAGTGAGCAGTTCTTC. Translated, it gives CSVPGATSLPSEQFF.

This clonotype was seen ten or more times. The rearrangement links TRBV20-1 to TRBJ2-1, with unresolved D. Germline V gene data show CDR1 as DFQATT and CDR2 as SNEGSKA (reference sequence). Trimming stripped 3 bases from V and 13 bases from J, with 10 bases between. This CDR3 spans 10 amino acids. The CDR3 is CSASRGIQFF. The DNA of the CDR3 is TGCAGTGCTAGTCGTGGAATCCAGTTCTTC.

This clonotype was seen a handful of times. In DNA form, the CDR3 reads TGCAGTGCTCCCGGGACTAGCGGGATCCGTAACACCGGGGAGCTGTTTTTT. It yields the protein CSAPGTSGIRNTGELFF. V is TRBV20-1 and J is TRBJ2-2; 13 bases line up with TRBD2. CDR1 is DFQATT, CDR2 SNEGSKA, per germline (reference sequence). The CDR3 runs 17 residues. Unmatched junction bases numbered 8, after V lost 5 bases and J lost 2 bases.

This clonotype qualifies as medium-sized. The genes are TRBV6-2 or TRBV6-3 and TRBJ2-7; maybe TRBD2 (5 bases). Germline CDR1 and CDR2: MNHEY and SVGEGT. Trimming took off 4 bases at V and 2 bases at J, with 18 bases between the two ends. This CDR3 is built from 16 residues. This CDR3 is CASSWPPADGTYEQYF. CDR3 DNA: TGTGCCAGCAGTTGGCCCCCAGCGGATGGAACCTACGAGCAGTACTTC.

The sample holds many counts of this clonotype. V and J are TRBV10-2 and TRBJ2-7, with D perhaps matching TRBD1 or TRBD2 (5 bases each). The CDR3 has 14 residues. CDR1 is WSHSY, CDR2 SAAADI, per germline. V shed 0 bases and J shed 2 bases, with 8 bases lying between them. The CDR3 sequence is CASSESWGPYEQYF. The CDR3 DNA sequence: TGCGCCAGCAGTGAGTCGTGGGGACCCTACGAGCAGTACTTC.

The sample holds many counts of this clonotype. J is TRBJ2-7 and V is TRBV7-9, with 12 bases matching TRBD2. V was clipped by 5 bases and J by 6 bases; unmatched bases: 8. There are 15 residues in the CDR3. CDR1 and CDR2 (germline): SEHNR, FQNEAQ (reference sequence). The CDR3, as DNA: TGTGCCAGCAGCATAAGACTAGCGGGAGATCGCGAGCAGTACTTC. Translated, it gives CASSIRLAGDREQYF. Combining the CDR3 with reference TRBV7-9 and TRBJ2-7 gives the whole variable domain DTGVSQNPRHKITKRGQNVTFRCDPISEHNRLYWYRQTLGQGPEFLTYFQNEAQLEKSRLLSDRFSAERPKGSFSTLEIQRTEQGDSAMYLCASSIRLAGDREQYFGPGTRLTVT.

This clonotype was observed many times. The rearrangement uses TRBV7-2 and TRBJ2-3, with 7 bases lining up with TRBD2. The CDR3 extends over 14 amino acids. Germline CDR1 SGHTA, CDR2 FQGNSA. V dropped 2 bases and J dropped 4; count of bases not matched to a gene: 3. The CDR3 nucleotides are TGTGCCAGCAGCTTACAGCGGGGCCCAGATACGCAGTATTTT. As protein: CASSLQRGPDTQYF. Drawing the rest from reference TRBV7-2 and TRBJ2-3, the complete variable domain is GAGVSQSPSNKVTEKGKDVELRCDPISGHTALYWYRQSLGQGLEFLIYFQGNSAPDKSGLPSDRFSAERTGGSVSTLTIQRTQQEDSAVYLCASSLQRGPDTQYFGPGTRLTVL.

This clonotype was seen at least ten times. J is TRBJ2-2 and V is TRBV9; D is unclear. V lost 0 bases and J 4 bases, leaving 7 bases between the germline ends. This CDR3 spans 14 amino acids. The germline V gene encodes CDR1 SGDLS and CDR2 YYNGEE. CDR3 amino acids: CASSVVPSTGELFF. The CDR3 bases are TGTGCCAGCAGCGTAGTCCCGTCCACCGGGGAGCTGTTTTTT.

At least ten counts were recorded for this clonotype. CDR3 nucleotide sequence: TGTGCCATCAGTGAGAGGGGCGTGGGGCAGGATGAAGCTTTCTTT. It specifies CAISERGVGQDEAFF. This sequence joins TRBV10-3 and TRBJ1-1, with D maybe TRBD1 (5 bases). The germline CDR1 and CDR2 sequences are ENHRY and SYGVKD. The V end was cut by 2 bases, the J end by 7 bases, with 17 bases between. This CDR3 contains 15 residues.

This sequence joins TRBV11-2 and TRBJ2-1, with a possible D match to TRBD1 (6 bases). The germline CDR1 and CDR2 sequences are SGHAT and FQNNGV. The CDR3 has 15 amino acids. Trimming stripped 5 bases from V and 0 bases from J, with 11 bases between. The chain's CDR3 is CASSLGRGSYNEQFF. The CDR3 DNA reads as TGTGCCAGCAGCCTCGGCAGGGGCTCCTACAATGAGCAGTTCTTC.

This clonotype occurred many times. The chain links TRBV29-1 to TRBJ2-2; D remains unclear. Germline V lookup: CDR1 SQVTM, CDR2 ANQGSEA. This CDR3 region has 13 residues. The V gene lost 5 bases and the J gene lost 1 base, with 8 bases spanning the gap. CDR3 sequence: CSVWQMNTGELFF. The CDR3 DNA is TGCAGCGTTTGGCAGATGAACACCGGGGAGCTGTTTTTT.